This TCR beta chain was documented in a study of blood T cell repertoires in COVID-19. The overall study: Nucleic acid was either cDNA or gDNA, and it came from T cells, B-cell-depleted T cells, or PBMCs.

V was clipped by 0 bases and J by 3 bases, with 12 bases between them. This CDR3 has 15 amino acids. CDR1 MNHEY and CDR2 SVGAGI come from the germline V gene. Sequencing used immunoSEQ multiplex PCR; TCRdb keeps in-frame clones, though not all of them. Among 63,000 or so clones listed, approximately 80% were seen once. The sequenced sample was peripheral blood. The chain links TRBV6-5 to TRBJ2-7; no reliable D call. The clonotype was recovered from a man older than 75 with active COVID-19. In DNA form, the CDR3 reads TGTGCCAGCAGTTACTCGAACGTTCATAGCTACGAGCAGTACTTC. Translated, it gives CASSYSNVHSYEQYF.